A selection of T cell receptor beta chains follows, all from one sample in a study of T cell changes during pregnancy in multiple sclerosis. Generated by immunoSEQ multiplex PCR, the TCRdb table keeps only in-frame clones and is missing some. The table shows about 35,000 clones, with roughly nine tenths occurring only once. The sequenced sample was CD4+ T cells from peripheral blood mononuclear cells, obtained after pregnancy. The receptors come from a female donor in good health, enrolled as a control in a pregnancy study. The CDR3 runs from the conserved cysteine through the conserved F or W. A D gene is named only where the DNA matches it firmly. Size tells how often a clone was seen (once, few, many) or the class of an expanded clone, and some rows leave it out.

clone_size	v_call	d_call	j_call	cdr3_nt	cdr3_aa
-	TRBV7-2	TRBD1	TRBJ1-2	TGTGCCAGCATCCAAGATCGGTTAGCCGGCAGGGGGGCTGGCTACACCTTC	CASIQDRLAGRGAGYTF
-	TRBV5-1	-	TRBJ2-3	TGCGCCAGCAGCTTGGTCAGAACCACAGATACGCAGTATTTT	CASSLVRTTDTQYF
-	TRBV27	TRBD1	TRBJ1-4	TGTGCCAGCAGTCCCTCGGGCAGGGGGCAGGTTGAAAAACTGTTTTTT	CASSPSGRGQVEKLFF
-	TRBV27	TRBD2	TRBJ2-1	TGTGCCAGCGGGGGCGGACTAGGCGGGGGGGCCTCCGATGAGCAGTTCTTC	CASGGGLGGGASDEQFF
-	TRBV18	-	TRBJ2-2	TGTGCCAGCTCAATACAGGGTCCCTCGAACACCGGGGAGCTGTTTTTT	CASSIQGPSNTGELFF
-	TRBV11-2	TRBD2	TRBJ2-3	TGTGCCAGCAGCTTTAGCGGGGGAAGCACAGATACGCAGTATTTT	CASSFSGGSTDTQYF
-	TRBV7-9	-	TRBJ2-7	TGTGCCAGCAGCTTAGCGGGCAGGTACTACGAGCAGTACTTC	CASSLAGRYYEQYF
once	TRBV28	TRBD2	TRBJ2-1	TGTGCCAGCAGTTCCCCCCCTAAGGCTAGCGGGAGCTTGGGTGAGCAGTTCTTC	CASSSPPKASGSLGEQFF
once	TRBV19	TRBD1	TRBJ1-6	TGTGCCAGTAGCAACATAGGACAGGGGAGCTCCTATAATTCACCCCTCCACTTT	CASSNIGQGSSYNSPLHF
-	TRBV5-5	TRBD2	TRBJ2-7	TGTGCCAGCAGCTCGGTACTAGCGGGAGGAGCCAACTACGAGCAGTACTTC	CASSSVLAGGANYEQYF
-	TRBV29-1	TRBD1	TRBJ2-5	TGCAGCGCTACCGGGACAGGAGTTTTCCAGACCCAGTACTTC	CSATGTGVFQTQYF